The rows below give T cell receptor beta chains drawn from one sample of a study of blood T cell repertoires in COVID-19. This table comes from immunoSEQ multiplex PCR, and its TCRdb copy is limited to in-frame clones, with some not included. The sample lists 120,000 or so clones, approximately 82% occurring once. The sequenced material came from peripheral blood. The receptors derive from a man older than 75 with active or convalescent COVID-19. Each CDR3 is given with its conserved first and last residue. D genes are given only for firm matches. Where a row states a size, it is once, few, many or the class of an expanded clone; other rows omit it.

cdr3_nt cdr3_aa v_call d_call j_call clone_size
TGTGCCATCAGCGCGGCCCCTCGGGTGGGCGAGCAGTACTTC CAISAAPRVGEQYF TRBV10-3 . TRBJ2-7 once
TGTGCCAGCAGTTCCCGGGACTTTGGACCCTACGAGCAGTACTTC CASSSRDFGPYEQYF TRBV6-2/TRBV6-3 . TRBJ2-7 .
TGTGCCAGCAGCTTAGATACCGGCAGGGGTAGCACAGATACGCAGTATTTT CASSLDTGRGSTDTQYF TRBV11-2 . TRBJ2-3 .
TGTGCCAGCATTAAGACTAGCTCGAGTGCGCAGTATTTT CASIKTSSSAQYF TRBV12-3/TRBV12-4 TRBD2 TRBJ2-3 .
TGTGCCAGCAGCTTGACTGACTCTGGAAACACCATATATTTT CASSLTDSGNTIYF TRBV11-2 . TRBJ1-3 .
TGCGCCAGCAGCTTGCAGGGAGGAAACACTGAAGCTTTCTTT CASSLQGGNTEAFF TRBV5-1 . TRBJ1-1 .
TGTGCCATCAATGGAGGGATGAGTGGCTACACCTTC CAINGGMSGYTF TRBV10-3 . TRBJ1-2 .
TGTGCCACCAGCAGAGGTACAGGGAATGAGCAGTTCTTC CATSRGTGNEQFF TRBV15 . TRBJ2-1 .
TGTGCCAGCAGCCTTCACTCGAGCTCCTACAATGAGCAGTTCTTC CASSLHSSSYNEQFF TRBV7-2 . TRBJ2-1 .
TGTGCCAGCAGCGTAGCCGCGACTAGCGGGGGGGCCAATGAGCAGTTCTTC CASSVAATSGGANEQFF TRBV9 TRBD2 TRBJ2-1 .
TGTGCCAGCAGCTCTCCGACTAGCGGGTCCGATACGCAGTATTTT CASSSPTSGSDTQYF TRBV7-3 TRBD2 TRBJ2-3 .
TGTGCCAGCAGCCAGGCATTCACTAGCGGGGGGGCAAGAGAGACCCAGTACTTC CASSQAFTSGGARETQYF TRBV4-2 TRBD2 TRBJ2-5 .
TGTGCCAGCCTCCGGGACAGTAATGAAAAACTGTTTTTT CASLRDSNEKLFF TRBV12-3/TRBV12-4 TRBD1 TRBJ1-4 .
TGTGCCAGCAGCCAAGGTCTCGGCGGGACCTCCTTCTTC CASSQGLGGTSFF TRBV14 . TRBJ2-4 .
TGTGCCAGCAGCCAAGATATTCGGACACGATCCTACAATGAGCAGTTCTTC CASSQDIRTRSYNEQFF TRBV3-1/TRBV3-2 . TRBJ2-1 few